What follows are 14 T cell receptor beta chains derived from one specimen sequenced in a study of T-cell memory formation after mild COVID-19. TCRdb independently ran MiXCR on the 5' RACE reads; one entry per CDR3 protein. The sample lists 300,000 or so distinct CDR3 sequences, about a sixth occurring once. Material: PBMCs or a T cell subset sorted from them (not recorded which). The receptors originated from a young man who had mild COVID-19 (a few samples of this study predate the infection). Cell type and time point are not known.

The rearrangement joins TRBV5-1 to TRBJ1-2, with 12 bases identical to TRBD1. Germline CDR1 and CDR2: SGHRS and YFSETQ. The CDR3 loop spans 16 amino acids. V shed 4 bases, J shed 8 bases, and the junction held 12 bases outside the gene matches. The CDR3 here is CASSVSGTGGPGGYTF. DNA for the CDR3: TGCGCCAGCAGCGTATCCGGGACAGGGGGCCCCGGGGGCTACACCTTC.

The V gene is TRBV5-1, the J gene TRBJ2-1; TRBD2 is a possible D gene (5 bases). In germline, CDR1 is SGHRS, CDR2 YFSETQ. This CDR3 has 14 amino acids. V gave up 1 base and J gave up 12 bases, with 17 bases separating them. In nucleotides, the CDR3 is TGCGCCAGCAGCTTGTATACTGGCACTGGAGGGCAGTTCTTC. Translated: CASSLYTGTGGQFF.

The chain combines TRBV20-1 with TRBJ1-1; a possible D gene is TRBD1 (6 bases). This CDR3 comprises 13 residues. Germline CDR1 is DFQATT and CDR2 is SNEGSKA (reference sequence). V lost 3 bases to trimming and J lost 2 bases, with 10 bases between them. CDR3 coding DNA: TGCAGTGCTAGGAGGGGGGGCAACACTGAAGCTTTCTTT. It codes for CSARRGGNTEAFF.

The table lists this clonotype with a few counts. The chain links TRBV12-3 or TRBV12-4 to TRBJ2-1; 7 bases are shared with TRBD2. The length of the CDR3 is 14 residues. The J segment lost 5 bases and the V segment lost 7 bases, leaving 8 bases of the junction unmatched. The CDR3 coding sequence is TGTGCCAGCAAAGCGGGACTAAACAACAATGAGCAGTTCTTC. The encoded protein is CASKAGLNNNEQFF.

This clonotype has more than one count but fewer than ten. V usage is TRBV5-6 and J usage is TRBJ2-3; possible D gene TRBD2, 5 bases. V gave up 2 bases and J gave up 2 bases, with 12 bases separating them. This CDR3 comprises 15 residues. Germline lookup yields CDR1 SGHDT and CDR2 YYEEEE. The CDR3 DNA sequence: TGTGCCAGCAGCTTCACCGGGATTCTCACAGATACGCAGTATTTT. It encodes CASSFTGILTDTQYF. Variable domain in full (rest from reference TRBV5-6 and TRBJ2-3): DAGVTQSPTHLIKTRGQQVTLRCSPKSGHDTVSWYQQALGQGPQFIFQYYEEEERQRGNFPDRFSGHQFPNYSSELNVNALLLGDSALYLCASSFTGILTDTQYFGPGTRLTVL.

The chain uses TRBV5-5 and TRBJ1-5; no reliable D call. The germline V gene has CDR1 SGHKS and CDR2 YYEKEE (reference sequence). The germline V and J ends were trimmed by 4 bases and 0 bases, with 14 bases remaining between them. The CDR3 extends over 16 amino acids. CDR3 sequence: CASSLEDQVSNQPQHF. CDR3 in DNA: TGTGCCAGCAGCCTTGAGGATCAGGTTAGCAATCAGCCCCAGCATTTT.

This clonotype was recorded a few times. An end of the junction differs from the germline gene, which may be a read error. The CDR3 protein is CASSLGDGQQAF. The CDR3 DNA sequence: TGTGCCAGCAGTTTAGGGGACGGGCAACAGGCCTTT. The genes are TRBV12-3 or TRBV12-4 and TRBJ2-3; the D call may be TRBD1 or TRBD2 (5 bases each). The CDR3 sequence is 12 residues long.

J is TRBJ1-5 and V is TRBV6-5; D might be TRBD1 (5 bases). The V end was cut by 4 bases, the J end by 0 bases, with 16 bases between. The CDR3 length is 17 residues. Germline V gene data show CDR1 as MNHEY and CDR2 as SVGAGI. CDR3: CASSSLTAFYSNQPQHF. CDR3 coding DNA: TGTGCCAGCAGTTCCCTGACAGCATTCTATAGCAATCAGCCCCAGCATTTT.

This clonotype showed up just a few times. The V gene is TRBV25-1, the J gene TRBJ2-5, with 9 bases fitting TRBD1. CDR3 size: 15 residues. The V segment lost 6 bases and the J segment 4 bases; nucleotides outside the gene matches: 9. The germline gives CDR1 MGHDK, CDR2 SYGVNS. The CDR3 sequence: CASRHRGRGVETQYF. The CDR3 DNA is TGTGCCAGCAGGCACAGGGGGCGCGGGGTAGAGACCCAGTACTTC. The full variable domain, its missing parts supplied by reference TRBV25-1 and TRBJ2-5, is EADIYQTPRYLVIGTGKKITLECSQTMGHDKMYWYQQDPGMELHLIHYSYGVNSTEKGDLSSESTVSRIRTEHFPLTLESARPSHTSQYLCASRHRGRGVETQYFGPGTRLLVL.

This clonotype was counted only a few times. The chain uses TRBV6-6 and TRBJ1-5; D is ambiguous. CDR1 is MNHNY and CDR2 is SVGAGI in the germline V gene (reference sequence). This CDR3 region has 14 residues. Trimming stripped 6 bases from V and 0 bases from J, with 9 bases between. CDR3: CASRIYDSNQPQHF. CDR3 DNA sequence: TGTGCCAGCAGAATATATGATAGCAATCAGCCCCAGCATTTT.

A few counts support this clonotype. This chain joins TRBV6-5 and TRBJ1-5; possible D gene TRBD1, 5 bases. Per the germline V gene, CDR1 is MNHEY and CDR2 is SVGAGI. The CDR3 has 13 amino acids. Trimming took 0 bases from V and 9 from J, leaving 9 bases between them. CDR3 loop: CASSYSKRGPQHF. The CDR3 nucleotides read TGTGCCAGCAGTTACTCAAAGAGGGGGCCCCAGCATTTT.

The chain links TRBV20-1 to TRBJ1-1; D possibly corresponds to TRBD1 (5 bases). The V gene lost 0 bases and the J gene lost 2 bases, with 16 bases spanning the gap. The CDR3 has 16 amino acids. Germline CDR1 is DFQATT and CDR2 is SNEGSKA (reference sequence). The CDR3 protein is CSARDPPGGRNTEAFF. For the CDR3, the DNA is TGCAGTGCTAGAGATCCCCCCGGGGGGAGAAACACTGAAGCTTTCTTT.

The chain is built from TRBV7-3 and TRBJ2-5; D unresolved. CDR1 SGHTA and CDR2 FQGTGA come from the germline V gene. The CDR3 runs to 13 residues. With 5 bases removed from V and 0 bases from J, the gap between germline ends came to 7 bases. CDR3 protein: CASSPKNQETQYF. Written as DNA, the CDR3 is TGTGCCAGCAGCCCGAAGAACCAAGAGACCCAGTACTTC.

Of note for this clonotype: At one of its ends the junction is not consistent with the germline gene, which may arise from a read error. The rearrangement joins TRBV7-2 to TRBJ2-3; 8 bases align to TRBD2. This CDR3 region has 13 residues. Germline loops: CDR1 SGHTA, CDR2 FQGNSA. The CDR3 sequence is CASSWTSKDTQYF. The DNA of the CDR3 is TGTGCCAGCAGCTGGACTAGCAAAGATACGCAGTATTTT.